The rows below give T cell receptor beta chains drawn from one sample of a study of blood T cell repertoires in COVID-19. Here immunoSEQ multiplex PCR was the method, and the copy in TCRdb shows in-frame clones only, minus some. The sample has 100,000 to 150,000 clones, 65% to 90% seen once; the top ten hold 25% to 30%. The material sequenced was peripheral blood. The receptors derive from an elderly woman with acute or convalescent COVID-19. The CDR3 runs from the conserved cysteine through the conserved F or W. Fields, in order: V gene, CDR3 length, CDR3 protein.

TRBV19,13,CASSGGGIDTQYF
TRBV5-1,13,CASSWPGTGVAFF
TRBV19,14,CASSIQGPNNEQFF
TRBV6-5,14,CASRGEGTNEKLFF
TRBV5-1,15,CASSLGLAGRETQYF
TRBV5-4,15,CASSPGTGSGGELFF
TRBV6-5,14,CASSYTTGGPGYTF
TRBV6-5,14,CASSSLQGSYEQYF
TRBV9,15,CASSVLGAGANVLTF
TRBV5-1,13,CASSPTRGRGYTF
TRBV4-2,16,CASSQIGTSGENEQFF
TRBV19,17,CASSPSGTGHYQEGYTF
TRBV28,14,CASSYAGHGDTQYF
TRBV5-6,12,CASSSGGYGYTF
TRBV27,12,CASSAPDYGYTF
TRBV18,16,CASSPSGTTSGNTIYF
TRBV5-1,15,CASSLPLAGGDTQYF
TRBV6-6,16,CASQGYGRGGDYGYTF
TRBV19,14,CATNTRQGSGKLFF
TRBV5-1,13,CASSPGGGGEAFF
TRBV10-3,14,CAISGAGAFHEQFF
TRBV2,12,CASRQGNTEAFF
TRBV5-8,13,CASSLERVGEQYF
TRBV6-1,14,CASSESTGFEKLFF
TRBV6-5,14,CASSNRDRGPEAFF
TRBV27,14,CASSLSPGYYGYTF